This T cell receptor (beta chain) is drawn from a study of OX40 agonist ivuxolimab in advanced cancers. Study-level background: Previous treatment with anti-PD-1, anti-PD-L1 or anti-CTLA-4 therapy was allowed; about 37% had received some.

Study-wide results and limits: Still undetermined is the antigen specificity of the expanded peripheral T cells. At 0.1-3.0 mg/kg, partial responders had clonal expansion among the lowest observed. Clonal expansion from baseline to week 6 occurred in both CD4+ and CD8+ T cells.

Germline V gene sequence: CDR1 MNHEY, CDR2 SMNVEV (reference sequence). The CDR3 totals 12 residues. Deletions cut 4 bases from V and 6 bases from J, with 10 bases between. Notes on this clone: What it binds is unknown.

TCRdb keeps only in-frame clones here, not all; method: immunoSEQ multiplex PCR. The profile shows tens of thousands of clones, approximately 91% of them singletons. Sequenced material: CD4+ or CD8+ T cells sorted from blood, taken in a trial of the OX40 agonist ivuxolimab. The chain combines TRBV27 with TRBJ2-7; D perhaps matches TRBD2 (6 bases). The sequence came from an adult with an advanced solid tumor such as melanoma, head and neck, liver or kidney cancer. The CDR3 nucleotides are TGTGCCAGCAGTTACGGGACTCTCGAGCAGTACTTC. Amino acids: CASSYGTLEQYF.